The rows below give T cell receptor beta chains drawn from one sample of a study of cytomegalovirus exposure and HLA in healthy donors. Method: immunoSEQ multiplex PCR; TCRdb's copy keeps in-frame clones and lacks some. Here the sample spans roughly 200,000 clones, 75% to 90% being singletons. The sequencing input was PBMCs. These receptors were taken from a boy between 2 and 15 years old in good health and CMV-seronegative. The CDR3 runs from the conserved cysteine through the conserved F or W. A D gene is named only where the DNA matches it firmly. A row's size may be missing; if present it is once, few, many or a size class.

d_call: .
clone_size: .
v_call: TRBV28
j_call: TRBJ2-3
cdr3_aa: CASSFAGVTDTQYF
cdr3_nt: TGTGCCAGCAGTTTTGCGGGCGTCACAGATACGCAGTATTTT

d_call: TRBD2
clone_size: .
v_call: TRBV27
j_call: TRBJ2-7
cdr3_aa: CASSPLSIAGGPYEQYF
cdr3_nt: TGTGCCAGCAGTCCACTATCAATAGCGGGAGGGCCTTACGAGCAGTACTTC

d_call: .
clone_size: once
v_call: TRBV2
j_call: TRBJ1-2
cdr3_aa: CASIRQAEFYGYTF
cdr3_nt: TGTGCCAGCATAAGACAGGCTGAGTTCTATGGCTACACCTTC

d_call: .
clone_size: .
v_call: TRBV5-1
j_call: TRBJ2-7
cdr3_aa: CASSLQGPDEQYF
cdr3_nt: TGCGCCAGCAGCTTACAGGGTCCTGACGAGCAGTACTTC

d_call: .
clone_size: .
v_call: TRBV27
j_call: TRBJ1-1
cdr3_aa: CASSLSTGPNTEAFF
cdr3_nt: TGTGCCAGCAGTTTATCGACAGGTCCCAACACTGAAGCTTTCTTT

d_call: TRBD1
clone_size: .
v_call: TRBV18
j_call: TRBJ1-6
cdr3_aa: CASSPSGGALEISPLHF
cdr3_nt: TGTGCCAGCTCACCATCAGGGGGCGCTCTAGAAATTTCACCCCTCCACTTT

d_call: .
clone_size: once
v_call: TRBV19
j_call: TRBJ2-3
cdr3_aa: CASRRGRTDTQYF
cdr3_nt: TGTGCCAGCCGGAGGGGACGGACAGATACGCAGTATTTT

d_call: .
clone_size: .
v_call: TRBV28
j_call: TRBJ2-1
cdr3_aa: CASTRPGLAQNEQFF
cdr3_nt: TGTGCCAGCACCCGACCCGGATTAGCGCAGAATGAGCAGTTCTTC

d_call: .
clone_size: once
v_call: TRBV2
j_call: TRBJ2-1
cdr3_aa: CASRLMSLPPNNEQFF
cdr3_nt: TGTGCCAGCAGGCTCATGTCCCTACCCCCTAACAATGAGCAGTTCTTC

d_call: .
clone_size: .
v_call: TRBV5-1
j_call: TRBJ1-2
cdr3_aa: CASSYDTGGYTF
cdr3_nt: TGCGCCAGCAGCTATGACACAGGGGGCTACACCTTC

d_call: .
clone_size: .
v_call: TRBV28
j_call: TRBJ2-7
cdr3_aa: CASSFSRTNYEQYF
cdr3_nt: TGTGCCAGCAGTTTTTCCAGGACTAACTACGAGCAGTACTTC

d_call: .
clone_size: once
v_call: TRBV5-1
j_call: TRBJ1-1
cdr3_aa: CASSTGAYTEAFF
cdr3_nt: TGCGCCAGCAGCACTGGGGCCTACACTGAAGCTTTCTTT

d_call: TRBD2
clone_size: .
v_call: TRBV7-2
j_call: TRBJ2-1
cdr3_aa: CASSSDLRTSTDEQFF
cdr3_nt: TGTGCCAGCAGCTCTGACCTCAGGACTAGCACTGATGAGCAGTTCTTC

d_call: TRBD2
clone_size: once
v_call: TRBV27
j_call: TRBJ2-7
cdr3_aa: CASSLSITSGGEEQYF
cdr3_nt: TGTGCCAGCAGTTTATCGATAACTAGCGGGGGGGAGGAGCAGTACTTC

d_call: TRBD1
clone_size: .
v_call: TRBV5-4
j_call: TRBJ2-7
cdr3_aa: CASSLDRGAYEQYF
cdr3_nt: TGTGCCAGCAGCTTGGACAGGGGGGCCTACGAGCAGTACTTC

d_call: .
clone_size: .
v_call: TRBV28
j_call: TRBJ1-4
cdr3_aa: CASSLSKKLFF
cdr3_nt: TGTGCCAGCAGTTTATCAAAAAAACTGTTTTTT

d_call: TRBD1
clone_size: once
v_call: TRBV6-5
j_call: TRBJ1-3
cdr3_aa: CASSDGTGGNTIYF
cdr3_nt: TGTGCCAGCAGTGACGGGACAGGTGGAAACACCATATATTTT

d_call: .
clone_size: .
v_call: TRBV9
j_call: TRBJ1-2
cdr3_aa: CASSVSFNSAGNGYTF
cdr3_nt: TGTGCCAGCAGCGTATCTTTTAATTCCGCGGGAAATGGCTACACCTTC

d_call: .
clone_size: .
v_call: TRBV9
j_call: TRBJ2-7
cdr3_aa: CASSVEPGMITYEQYF
cdr3_nt: TGTGCCAGCAGCGTAGAACCGGGAATGATCACCTACGAGCAGTACTTC

d_call: .
clone_size: .
v_call: TRBV29-1
j_call: TRBJ1-6
cdr3_aa: CSVQLSGWDSPPHF
cdr3_nt: TGCAGCGTCCAGCTCTCGGGGTGGGATTCACCCCCCCACTTT

d_call: .
clone_size: .
v_call: TRBV2
j_call: TRBJ2-5
cdr3_aa: CASRDSSQETQYF
cdr3_nt: TGTGCCAGCAGAGACAGCTCCCAAGAGACCCAGTACTTC

d_call: .
clone_size: .
v_call: TRBV7-9
j_call: TRBJ2-7
cdr3_aa: CASSATGTGEQYF
cdr3_nt: TGTGCCAGCAGCGCAACAGGGACCGGCGAGCAGTACTTC

d_call: .
clone_size: .
v_call: TRBV7-7
j_call: TRBJ2-3
cdr3_aa: CASSHGWGGRTDTQYF
cdr3_nt: TGTGCCAGCAGCCATGGATGGGGGGGCAGAACAGATACGCAGTATTTT

d_call: TRBD2
clone_size: once
v_call: TRBV2
j_call: TRBJ2-3
cdr3_aa: CASRKAGGLDTQYF
cdr3_nt: TGTGCCAGCAGGAAGGCGGGGGGATTGGATACGCAGTATTTT

d_call: .
clone_size: .
v_call: TRBV18
j_call: TRBJ1-3
cdr3_aa: CASSLLSEATGNTIYF
cdr3_nt: TGTGCCAGCTCCCTTCTTTCCGAAGCCACTGGAAACACCATATATTTT

d_call: .
clone_size: few
v_call: TRBV5-1
j_call: TRBJ2-2
cdr3_aa: CASSLEPSSWTTTGELFF
cdr3_nt: TGCGCCAGCAGCTTGGAGCCGAGTAGCTGGACTACTACCGGGGAGCTGTTTTTT

d_call: .
clone_size: .
v_call: TRBV7-9
j_call: TRBJ2-1
cdr3_aa: CASSSPGTGLSRSGNEQFF
cdr3_nt: TGTGCCAGCAGCTCCCCTGGTACCGGTCTTAGTCGTTCCGGGAATGAGCAGTTCTTC

d_call: .
clone_size: .
v_call: TRBV5-1
j_call: TRBJ1-2
cdr3_aa: CASSSRVVDGYTF
cdr3_nt: TGCGCCAGCAGCAGCAGGGTGGTGGATGGCTACACCTTC

d_call: TRBD1
clone_size: .
v_call: TRBV5-1
j_call: TRBJ1-2
cdr3_aa: CASSPGTGPSSGYTF
cdr3_nt: TGCGCCAGCAGCCCCGGGACAGGACCATCTTCTGGCTACACCTTC

d_call: .
clone_size: .
v_call: TRBV19
j_call: TRBJ2-7
cdr3_aa: CASSIGTTTNSYEQYF
cdr3_nt: TGTGCCAGTAGTATAGGGACAACCACCAACTCCTACGAGCAGTACTTC

d_call: TRBD1
clone_size: .
v_call: TRBV7-2
j_call: TRBJ1-6
cdr3_aa: CASSLEQGGSPLHF
cdr3_nt: TGTGCCAGCAGCTTAGAACAGGGGGGTTCACCCCTCCACTTT

d_call: .
clone_size: once
v_call: TRBV11-2
j_call: TRBJ1-1
cdr3_aa: CASSPRRQRNTEAFF
cdr3_nt: TGTGCCAGCAGCCCCCGGCGACAAAGGAACACTGAAGCTTTCTTT

d_call: .
clone_size: .
v_call: TRBV6-1
j_call: TRBJ1-1
cdr3_aa: CASSSGLRGTEAFF
cdr3_nt: TGTGCCAGCAGTTCGGGACTCCGAGGGACTGAAGCTTTCTTT

d_call: .
clone_size: once
v_call: TRBV5-1
j_call: TRBJ2-5
cdr3_aa: CASNTDSQETQYF
cdr3_nt: TGCGCCAGCAATACGGACAGTCAAGAGACCCAGTACTTC

d_call: TRBD2
clone_size: .
v_call: TRBV18
j_call: TRBJ2-2
cdr3_aa: CASSTYTSGGFDGELFF
cdr3_nt: TGTGCCAGCTCAACTTATACTAGCGGGGGTTTCGACGGGGAGCTGTTTTTT

d_call: .
clone_size: .
v_call: TRBV4-1
j_call: TRBJ1-1
cdr3_aa: CASSQVGGRSTEAFF
cdr3_nt: TGCGCCAGCAGCCAAGTCGGGGGGCGAAGTACTGAAGCTTTCTTT

d_call: .
clone_size: .
v_call: TRBV11-3
j_call: TRBJ2-2
cdr3_aa: CASSSLSGELFF
cdr3_nt: TGTGCCAGCAGCTCCTTGTCCGGGGAGCTGTTTTTT

d_call: .
clone_size: .
v_call: TRBV12-5
j_call: TRBJ1-2
cdr3_aa: CASGLVGGYGYTF
cdr3_nt: TGTGCTAGTGGTTTGGTAGGAGGCTATGGCTACACCTTC

d_call: .
clone_size: .
v_call: TRBV28
j_call: TRBJ1-6
cdr3_aa: CASSSVQGANSPLHF
cdr3_nt: TGTGCCAGCAGTTCTGTACAGGGAGCTAATTCACCCCTCCACTTT

d_call: TRBD1
clone_size: .
v_call: TRBV30
j_call: TRBJ1-1
cdr3_aa: CAWNSRDRVAFF
cdr3_nt: TGTGCCTGGAATTCACGGGACAGGGTTGCTTTCTTT

d_call: .
clone_size: .
v_call: TRBV29-1
j_call: TRBJ1-3
cdr3_aa: CSVLRSGNTIYF
cdr3_nt: TGCAGCGTCCTCAGGTCTGGAAACACCATATATTTT

d_call: .
clone_size: .
v_call: TRBV29-1
j_call: TRBJ1-2
cdr3_aa: CSVTGRYTYGYTF
cdr3_nt: TGCAGCGTGACAGGTCGATACACTTATGGCTACACCTTC

d_call: .
clone_size: .
v_call: TRBV9
j_call: TRBJ1-1
cdr3_aa: CASSVAGGKAFF
cdr3_nt: TGTGCCAGCAGCGTAGCAGGTGGTAAAGCTTTCTTT

d_call: TRBD1
clone_size: .
v_call: TRBV27
j_call: TRBJ2-3
cdr3_aa: CASSSPTGTGSTDTQYF
cdr3_nt: TGTGCCAGCAGTTCCCCGACCGGGACAGGGTCAACAGATACGCAGTATTTT

d_call: .
clone_size: .
v_call: TRBV13
j_call: TRBJ1-5
cdr3_aa: CASSLGAGASNQPQHF
cdr3_nt: TGTGCCAGCAGCTTAGGGGCAGGGGCGAGCAATCAGCCCCAGCATTTT

d_call: TRBD1
clone_size: .
v_call: TRBV7-9
j_call: TRBJ1-2
cdr3_aa: CASSTNRDRGDFYGYTF
cdr3_nt: TGTGCCAGCAGTACTAACCGGGACAGGGGCGACTTCTATGGCTACACCTTC

d_call: .
clone_size: few
v_call: TRBV10-2
j_call: TRBJ2-7
cdr3_aa: CASSETALGHEQYF
cdr3_nt: TGCGCCAGCAGTGAGACAGCCCTGGGGCACGAGCAGTACTTC

d_call: TRBD2
clone_size: .
v_call: TRBV5-1
j_call: TRBJ2-5
cdr3_aa: CASRGGTSWSETQYF
cdr3_nt: TGCGCCAGCAGGGGTGGGACTAGCTGGTCAGAGACCCAGTACTTC

d_call: .
clone_size: .
v_call: TRBV4-1
j_call: TRBJ2-2
cdr3_aa: CASSLLGAQSPRTGELFF
cdr3_nt: TGCGCCAGCAGTCTCTTGGGGGCCCAATCTCCCCGAACCGGGGAGCTGTTTTTT